One and the same sample provided the 6 T cell receptor beta chains below, sequenced in a study of blood T cell repertoires in COVID-19. Sequencing was performed with immunoSEQ multiplex PCR; in TCRdb, only in-frame clones are kept and a portion is missing. The table has more than 350,000 clones, approximately 92% seen once; the top ten hold about 1%. Specimen: PBMCs or T cells enriched from blood (not recorded which). The receptor set was obtained from a man aged 18 to 30 who had recovered from COVID-19.

The chain is built from TRBV6-5 and TRBJ2-7; TRBD1 might be the D (5 bases). With 10 bases removed from V and 9 bases from J, the gap between germline ends came to 28 bases. The CDR3 runs to 15 residues. CDR1 is MNHEY and CDR2 is SVGAGI in the germline V gene. As DNA, the CDR3 is TGTGCCACGGGTAAAGGCCCAAAGGAAGCTAGGGGGCAGTACTTC. This codes for CATGKGPKEARGQYF.

The V and J genes are TRBV27 and TRBJ2-5; TRBD1 matches 11 bases. Germline V lookup: CDR1 MNHEY, CDR2 SMNVEV (reference sequence). V shed 5 bases and J 5 bases; nucleotides not matched to a gene: 16. The CDR3 is made up of 18 amino acids. CDR3 protein: CASSPGTGGQGGWETQYF. For the CDR3, the DNA is TGTGCCAGCAGTCCCGGGACAGGGGGACAAGGCGGCTGGGAGACCCAGTACTTC.

The count of this clone is one. The chain is built from TRBV7-3 and TRBJ2-2, with TRBD1 matching over 8 bases. V shed 5 bases, J shed 8 bases, and the junction held 7 bases outside the gene matches. The CDR3 sequence is 14 residues long. CDR1 is SGHTA, CDR2 FQGTGA, per germline. CDR3 DNA sequence: TGTGCCAGCAGCCCCGGACAGGGTGAAGGGGAGCTGTTTTTT. This translates into CASSPGQGEGELFF.

The gene calls are TRBV28 and TRBJ1-6; D is unresolved. The CDR3 extends over 14 amino acids. Germline CDR1 and CDR2: MDHEN and SYDVKM. The V end was cut by 2 bases, the J end by 6 bases, with 8 bases between. This chain's CDR3 is CASSLNQFNSPLHF. For the CDR3, the DNA is TGTGCCAGCAGTTTAAATCAGTTTAATTCACCCCTCCACTTT.

The chain employs TRBV28 and TRBJ1-1; 8 nucleotides agree with TRBD1. Trimming at V came to 6 bases and at J to 5 bases, leaving 8 bases not matched to a gene. The CDR3 spans 14 residues. Germline loops: CDR1 MDHEN, CDR2 SYDVKM. CDR3 sequence: CASSLTGEKTEAFF. The CDR3 region has the DNA TGTGCCAGCAGCTTGACAGGGGAGAAGACTGAAGCTTTCTTT.

The chain carries TRBV7-2 and TRBJ2-1, with a tentative D call TRBD2 (6 bases). Looked up from germline, CDR1 is SGHTA and CDR2 is FQGNSA. The CDR3 totals 10 residues. V was clipped by 6 bases and J by 13 bases, with 10 bases between them. In nucleotides, the CDR3 is TGTGCCAGCAGGGGGCGGGAACAGTTCTTC. It yields the protein CASRGREQFF. The full variable domain, completed using reference TRBV7-2 and TRBJ2-1, is GAGVSQSPSNKVTEKGKDVELRCDPISGHTALYWYRQSLGQGLEFLIYFQGNSAPDKSGLPSDRFSAERTGGSVSTLTIQRTQQEDSAVYLCASRGREQFFGPGTRLTVL.